Below are 26 T cell receptor beta chains sequenced from a single sample in a study of blood T cells in healthy people across ages. Alongside a J-beta primer mix, a sample-barcoded 5' primer served in a second PCR lasting about 6 to 11 cycles. One entry per CDR3 protein results from TCRdb running MiXCR on the 5' RACE reads. This table has more than 900,000 distinct CDR3 sequences, under 30% appearing once. The sample was also linked to a second study, of T cells of mothers and their children.

The sequenced sample consisted of blood. These receptors were obtained from a girl under 10 years old in good health.

The sample holds a few counts of this clonotype. The DNA for the CDR3 is TGTGCCACCAGTGTAGGGGACAGCAATCAGCCCCAGCATTTT. Translated: CATSVGDSNQPQHF. The chain recombines TRBV24-1 with TRBJ1-5; possibly TRBD1 for D (5 bases). V was cut by 5 bases and J by 1 base, with 8 bases left in between. The germline V gene encodes CDR1 KGHDR and CDR2 SFDVKD. This CDR3 is 14 amino acids long.

The chain couples TRBV13 to TRBJ2-7; D not certain. Germline assignment: CDR1 PRHDT and CDR2 FYEKMQ (reference sequence). The CDR3 length is 14 residues. V was cut by 4 bases and J by 7 bases, with 17 bases left in between. The CDR3 DNA reads TGTGCCAGCAGCTCTTCAGGTGGTCTACGGGAGCAGTACTTC. Protein: CASSSSGGLREQYF.

The chain joins TRBV3-1 to TRBJ1-2; weak D call: TRBD1 (6 bases). Looked up from germline, CDR1 is LGHDT and CDR2 is YNNKEL (reference sequence). The V and J ends lost 4 bases and 4 bases respectively, with 13 bases between them. The CDR3 has 14 residues. This CDR3 is CASSRNQGTYGYTF. Written as DNA, the CDR3 is TGTGCCAGCAGCCGGAATCAGGGGACCTATGGCTACACCTTC.

This clonotype has a handful of counts. Written as DNA, the CDR3 is TGTGCCAGCAGTGAAGACTGGTGGGGCATCACCATAGGGGCCTCTGGGGCCAACGTCCTGACTTTC. The encoded protein is CASSEDWWGITIGASGANVLTF. V is TRBV6-1 and J is TRBJ2-6; a weak D match, TRBD1 (5 bases). V lost 1 base to trimming and J lost 0 bases, with 25 bases between them. CDR1 and CDR2 from the germline V gene are MNHNS and SASEGT. This CDR3 has 22 residues.

The genes are TRBV7-2 and TRBJ1-4, with D uncertain. Germline V lookup: CDR1 SGHTA, CDR2 FQGNSA. The CDR3 sequence is 13 residues long. Trimming stripped 6 bases from V and 10 bases from J, with 15 bases between. The DNA of the CDR3 is TGTGCCAGCAGACCCCCGAGTTCGGGAAAACTGTTTTTT. It yields the protein CASRPPSSGKLFF.

This clonotype was detected a few times. A much larger clone differs from this one at a single base, so this may be a read error. The gene calls are TRBV7-8 and TRBJ2-1; the D call may be TRBD1 or TRBD2 (5 bases each). With the DNA end fitting TRBJ2-7 better, the J assignment may be wrong. This CDR3 comprises 15 residues. The V gene's germline CDR1 is SGHVS and CDR2 FQNEAQ. This chain's CDR3 is CASSLRQGPSYEQYF. The DNA of the CDR3 is TGTGCCAGCAGCCTCCGTCAGGGACCCTCCTACGAGCAGTACTTC.

This clonotype was seen many times. This chain uses TRBV29-1 with TRBJ1-1; unclear D gene. Germline V gene data show CDR1 as SQVTM and CDR2 as ANQGSEA. V was trimmed by 5 bases and J by 6 bases, leaving 7 bases between them. There are 10 residues in the CDR3. The chain's CDR3 is CSVPGPEAFF. The CDR3 DNA reads as TGCAGCGTTCCTGGGCCTGAAGCTTTCTTT.

This clonotype came up once. The CDR3 sequence: CASRWTWGGQETQYF. The CDR3 DNA follows: TGTGCCAGCAGGTGGACGTGGGGGGGGCAAGAGACCCAGTACTTC. This chain links TRBV2 with TRBJ2-5, with TRBD2 identical over 7 bases. Trimming took 6 bases from V and 2 from J; bases not matched to a gene: 9. The CDR3 loop spans 15 amino acids. CDR1 is SNHLY and CDR2 is FYNNEI in the germline V gene.

The V and J genes are TRBV9 and TRBJ2-7, with unresolved D. The V gene's germline CDR1 is SGDLS and CDR2 YYNGEE. V lost 2 bases to trimming and J lost 0 bases, with 12 bases between them. The CDR3 is 15 residues long. CDR3 sequence: CASSVLSEPSYEQYF. The CDR3 region has the DNA TGTGCCAGCAGCGTCTTGTCCGAGCCCTCCTACGAGCAGTACTTC.

The V and J genes are TRBV28 and TRBJ2-1; D is undetermined. CDR1 and CDR2 from the germline V gene are MDHEN and SYDVKM. The CDR3 is made up of 12 amino acids. The V gene lost 9 bases and the J gene lost 9 bases, with 15 bases spanning the gap. The CDR3 bases are TGTGCCAGTGCATCAAGCCGCTTTGAGCAGTTCTTC. Translating it yields CASASSRFEQFF. Full variable domain (outside the CDR3, taken from reference TRBV28 and TRBJ2-1): DVKVTQSSRYLVKRTGEKVFLECVQDMDHENMFWYRQDPGLGLRLIYFSYDVKMKEKGDIPEGYSVSREKKERFSLILESASTNQTSMYLCASASSRFEQFFGPGTRLTVL.

The chain carries TRBV2 and TRBJ1-2, with D unclear. Looked up from germline, CDR1 is SNHLY and CDR2 is FYNNEI. The V and J ends lost 7 bases and 4 bases respectively, with 16 bases between them. This CDR3 comprises 14 residues. The CDR3 protein is CASTQTAEGYGYTF. The CDR3 DNA follows: TGTGCCAGCACCCAAACGGCGGAGGGCTATGGCTACACCTTC. The full variable domain, with the rest looked up from reference TRBV2 and TRBJ1-2, is EPEVTQTPSHQVTQMGQEVILRCVPISNHLYFYWYRQILGQKVEFLVSFYNNEISEKSEIFDDQFSVERPDGSNFTLKIRSTKLEDSAMYFCASTQTAEGYGYTFGSGTRLTVV.

The chain links TRBV19 to TRBJ2-5; D may be TRBD1 (6 bases). There are 13 residues in the CDR3. Trimming removed 6 bases at V and 4 bases at J, with 12 bases between. Germline CDR1 LNHDA, CDR2 SQIVND (reference sequence). The DNA of the CDR3 is TGTGCCAGTAGCCGAGACAGGATAGAGACCCAGTACTTC. Its translation is CASSRDRIETQYF.

The chain uses TRBV11-1 and TRBJ2-5; D is ambiguous. The J call is in doubt because the DNA end fits TRBJ2-7 better. CDR1 is SGHAT and CDR2 is FQDESV in the germline V gene (reference sequence). The CDR3 has 14 amino acids. The CDR3 protein is CASSFRSGPYEQYF. The CDR3 nucleotides are TGTGCCAGCAGCTTTCGGTCCGGGCCCTACGAGCAGTACTTC.

V and J are TRBV7-2 and TRBJ2-3; the D is unclear. The CDR3 sequence is 14 residues long. CDR1 SGHTA and CDR2 FQGNSA come from the germline V gene. V was trimmed by 2 bases and J by 3 bases, leaving 9 bases between them. CDR3 coding DNA: TGTGCCAGCAGCTTATCCCAGACTACAGATACGCAGTATTTT. It yields the protein CASSLSQTTDTQYF.

The rearrangement links TRBV3-1 to TRBJ1-1; tentative D call: TRBD1 (5 bases). V shed 2 bases and J shed 3 bases, with 13 bases lying between them. Germline V gives CDR1 LGHDT, CDR2 YNNKEL (reference sequence). The CDR3 is made up of 15 amino acids. The CDR3 sequence is CASSQIQGSDTEAFF. In DNA, the CDR3 is TGTGCCAGCAGCCAAATCCAGGGTAGCGACACTGAAGCTTTCTTT.

The chain links TRBV6-6 to TRBJ1-1, with 9 bases aligning to TRBD1. The CDR3 runs 12 residues. Germline V gives CDR1 MNHNY, CDR2 SVGAGI (reference sequence). V lost 6 bases to trimming and J lost 8 bases; unmatched junction nucleotides: 4. Here the CDR3 reads CASRPGQGEAFF. The CDR3 coding sequence is TGTGCCAGCAGACCGGGACAGGGAGAAGCTTTCTTT.

Only a few counts were recorded for this clonotype. The rearrangement uses TRBV5-1 and TRBJ1-2; D gene ambiguous. The germline V and J ends were trimmed by 0 bases and 6 bases, with 15 bases remaining between them. The CDR3 has 15 amino acids. Looked up from germline, CDR1 is SGHRS and CDR2 is YFSETQ. For the CDR3, the DNA is TGCGCCAGCAGCTTGGCCGAAGGCTTGCGAAATGGCTACACCTTC. It translates to CASSLAEGLRNGYTF. Drawing the rest from reference TRBV5-1 and TRBJ1-2, the complete variable domain is KAGVTQTPRYLIKTRGQQVTLSCSPISGHRSVSWYQQTPGQGLQFLFEYFSETQRNKGNFPGRFSGRQFSNSRSEMNVSTLELGDSALYLCASSLAEGLRNGYTFGSGTRLTVV.

This chain uses TRBV20-1 with TRBJ1-2; possibly TRBD1 for D (5 bases). Germline V gene lookup returns CDR1 DFQATT and CDR2 SNEGSKA (reference sequence). The V gene lost 3 bases and the J gene lost 2 bases, with 10 bases spanning the gap. The length of the CDR3 is 13 residues. CDR3 DNA: TGCAGTGCTAGGGGGCCCCTGAACTATGGCTACACCTTC. Translation gives CSARGPLNYGYTF.

This chain links TRBV7-6 with TRBJ2-5, with D possibly being TRBD1 or TRBD2 (5 bases each). CDR3 length equals 15 residues. Germline V lookup: CDR1 SGHVS, CDR2 FNYEAQ. The V gene lost 6 bases and the J gene lost 5 bases, with 19 bases spanning the gap. DNA of the CDR3: TGTGCCAGCAGTCCTGAGGGGCAGAACAGGGAGACCCAGTACTTC. Its translation is CASSPEGQNRETQYF.

This clonotype was found a few times. This sequence joins TRBV20-1 and TRBJ1-4, with TRBD1 matching over 8 bases. CDR1 is DFQATT and CDR2 is SNEGSKA in the germline V gene (reference sequence). J gave up 3 bases and V 6 bases, and 9 bases lay outside the gene matches. CDR3 size: 15 residues. The CDR3 DNA sequence: TGCAGTGCGACCGGACAGGGACCCTCTAATGAAAAACTGTTTTTT. Translating gives CSATGQGPSNEKLFF.

This clonotype turned up a few times. The gene calls are TRBV27 and TRBJ2-6; 7 positions agree with TRBD1. Germline assignment: CDR1 MNHEY and CDR2 SMNVEV (reference sequence). This CDR3 has 15 residues. J lost 1 base, V lost 8 bases, and 5 bases had no gene match. The chain's CDR3 is CASGLTGSGANVLTF. The CDR3 DNA follows: TGTGCCAGCGGACTGACAGGGTCTGGGGCCAACGTCCTGACTTTC.

This clonotype occurred many times. This sequence joins TRBV28 and TRBJ2-7, with D possibly TRBD1 on 6 matching bases. Germline V lookup: CDR1 MDHEN, CDR2 SYDVKM. Trimming left V 6 bases short and J 7 bases short, with 13 bases between. The CDR3 is made up of 12 amino acids. The CDR3 protein is CASRQGQREQYF. The CDR3 DNA follows: TGTGCCAGCAGACAGGGTCAGAGGGAGCAGTACTTC.

The chain employs TRBV7-8 and TRBJ2-5; a weak D match, TRBD2 (6 bases). The J call may not be correct, given that the DNA end is closer to TRBJ2-7. There are 15 residues in the CDR3. CDR1 is SGHVS and CDR2 is FQNEAQ in the germline V gene. CDR3 sequence reads: CASSSRTTISYEQYF. The CDR3 DNA reads as TGTGCCAGCAGCTCACGGACTACCATCTCCTACGAGCAGTACTTC.

V gene TRBV5-1 combines with J gene TRBJ2-3; 11 bases fit TRBD2. Trimming at V came to 4 bases and at J to 6 bases, leaving 13 bases not matched to a gene. CDR1 is SGHRS and CDR2 is YFSETQ in the germline V gene. This CDR3 spans 17 amino acids. CDR3 in amino acids: CASSRDTSGSGADTQYF. CDR3 coding DNA: TGCGCCAGCAGCAGGGATACTAGCGGGAGCGGAGCTGATACGCAGTATTTT.

This clonotype was detected a few times. The chain combines TRBV24-1 with TRBJ2-1; D is unresolved. CDR3 length: 12 amino acids. The V gene's germline CDR1 is KGHDR and CDR2 SFDVKD. The ends were cut back, 0 bases at V and 8 bases at J, with 4 bases in the middle. CDR3 bases: TGTGCCACCAGTGATTTGATAGATGAGCAGTTCTTC. This translates into CATSDLIDEQFF.

The CDR3 DNA is TGTGCCAGCTTTGGACAGGGAAATGGCTACACCTTC. Translation: CASFGQGNGYTF. The chain uses TRBV9 and TRBJ1-2, with 8 bases that match TRBD1. V was pared by 7 bases and J by 6 bases, with 5 bases of the junction left unmatched. This CDR3 has 12 amino acids. The germline gives CDR1 SGDLS, CDR2 YYNGEE.